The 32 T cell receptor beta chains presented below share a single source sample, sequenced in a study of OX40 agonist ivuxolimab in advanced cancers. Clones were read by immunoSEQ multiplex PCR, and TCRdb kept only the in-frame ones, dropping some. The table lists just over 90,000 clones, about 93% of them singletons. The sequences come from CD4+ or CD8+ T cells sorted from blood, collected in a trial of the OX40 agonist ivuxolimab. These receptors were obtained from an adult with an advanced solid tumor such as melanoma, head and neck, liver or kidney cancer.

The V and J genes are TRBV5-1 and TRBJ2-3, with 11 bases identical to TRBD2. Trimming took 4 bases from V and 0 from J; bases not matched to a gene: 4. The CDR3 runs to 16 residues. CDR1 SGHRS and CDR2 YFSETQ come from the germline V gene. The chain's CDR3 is CASSPRLAGSTDTQYF. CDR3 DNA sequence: TGCGCCAGCAGCCCGCGACTAGCGGGGAGCACAGATACGCAGTATTTT.

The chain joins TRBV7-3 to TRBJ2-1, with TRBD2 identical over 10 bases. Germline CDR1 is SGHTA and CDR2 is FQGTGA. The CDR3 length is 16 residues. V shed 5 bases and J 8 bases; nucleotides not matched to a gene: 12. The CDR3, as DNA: TGTGCCAGCAGCCCACGGACTAGCGGAGCTCGCGATGAGCAGTTCTTC. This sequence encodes CASSPRTSGARDEQFF.

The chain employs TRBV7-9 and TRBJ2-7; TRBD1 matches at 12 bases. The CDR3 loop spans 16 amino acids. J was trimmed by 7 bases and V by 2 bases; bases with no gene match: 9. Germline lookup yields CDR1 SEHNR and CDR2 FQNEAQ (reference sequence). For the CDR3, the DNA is TGTGCCAGCAGCTTACTTCTGGGGACAGGGGGCCGGGAGCAGTACTTC. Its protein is CASSLLLGTGGREQYF.

CDR3: CASSIGYYSNQPQHF. CDR3 coding DNA: TGTGCCAGTAGTATAGGTTACTATAGCAATCAGCCCCAGCATTTT. The J gene is TRBJ1-5, the V gene TRBV19; D gene ambiguous. Trimming removed 1 base at V and 0 bases at J, with 7 bases between. The CDR3 covers 15 residues. Germline CDR1 and CDR2: LNHDA and SQIVND (reference sequence).

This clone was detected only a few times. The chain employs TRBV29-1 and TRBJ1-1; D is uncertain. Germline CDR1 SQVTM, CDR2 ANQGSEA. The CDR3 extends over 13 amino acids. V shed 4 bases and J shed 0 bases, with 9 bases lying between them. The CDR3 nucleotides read TGCAGCGTTGGTGGAAGCTTGAACACTGAAGCTTTCTTT. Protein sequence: CSVGGSLNTEAFF.

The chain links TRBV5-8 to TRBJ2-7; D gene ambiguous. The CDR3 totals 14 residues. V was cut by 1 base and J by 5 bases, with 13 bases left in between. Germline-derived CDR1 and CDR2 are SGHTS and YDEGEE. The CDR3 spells CASSLLARINEQYF. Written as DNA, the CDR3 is TGTGCCAGCAGCTTGTTGGCCAGGATAAACGAGCAGTACTTC.

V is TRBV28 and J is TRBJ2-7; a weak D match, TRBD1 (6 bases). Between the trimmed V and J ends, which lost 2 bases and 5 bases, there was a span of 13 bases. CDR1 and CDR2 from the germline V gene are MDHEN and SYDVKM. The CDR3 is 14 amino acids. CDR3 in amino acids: CASSLAGRGHEQYF. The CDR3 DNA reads TGTGCCAGCAGTTTAGCTGGCAGGGGCCACGAGCAGTACTTC.

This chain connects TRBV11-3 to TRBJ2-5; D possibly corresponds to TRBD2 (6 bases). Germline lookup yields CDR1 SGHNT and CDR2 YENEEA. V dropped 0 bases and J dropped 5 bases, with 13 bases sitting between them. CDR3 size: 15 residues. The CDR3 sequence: CASSLEGEVRETQYF. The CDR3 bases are TGTGCCAGCAGCTTAGAAGGGGAGGTTAGGGAGACCCAGTACTTC.

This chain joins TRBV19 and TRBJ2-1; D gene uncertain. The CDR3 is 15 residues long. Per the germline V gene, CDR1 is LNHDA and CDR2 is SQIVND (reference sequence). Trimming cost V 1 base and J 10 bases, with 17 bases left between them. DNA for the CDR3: TGTGCCAGTAGTATAGTCCCACCGTCGCGTGGGGAGCAGTTCTTC. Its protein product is CASSIVPPSRGEQFF.

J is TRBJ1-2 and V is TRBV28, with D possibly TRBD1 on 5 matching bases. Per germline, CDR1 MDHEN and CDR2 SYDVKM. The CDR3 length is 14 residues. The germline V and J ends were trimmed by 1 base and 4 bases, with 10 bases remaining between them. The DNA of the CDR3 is TGTGCCAGCAGTTTATTCGGGGGAATCTATGGCTACACCTTC. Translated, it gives CASSLFGGIYGYTF.

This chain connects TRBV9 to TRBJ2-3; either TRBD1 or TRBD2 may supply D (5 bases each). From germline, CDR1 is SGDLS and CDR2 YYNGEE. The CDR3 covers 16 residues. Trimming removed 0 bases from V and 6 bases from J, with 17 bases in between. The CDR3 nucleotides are TGTGCCAGCAGCGTAGCTGGGGGTCAAAGAGGGGATACGCAGTATTTT. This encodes CASSVAGGQRGDTQYF.

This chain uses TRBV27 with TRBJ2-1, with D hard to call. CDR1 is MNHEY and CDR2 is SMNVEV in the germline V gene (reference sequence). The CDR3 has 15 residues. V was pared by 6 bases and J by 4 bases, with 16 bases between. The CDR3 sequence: CASRGFGYLYNEQFF. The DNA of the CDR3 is TGTGCCAGCAGGGGGTTTGGGTACTTATACAATGAGCAGTTCTTC.

CDR3 protein: CASSPGGPSTDTQYF. CDR3 sequence (DNA): TGTGCCAGCAGCCCCGGGGGACCCAGCACAGATACGCAGTATTTT. The V call is TRBV5-4, the J call TRBJ2-3, with D tentatively TRBD2 (6 bases). The V end lost 4 bases, the J end lost 0 bases, and 12 bases lay between the germline ends. This CDR3 spans 15 amino acids. Germline CDR1 reads SGHNT; CDR2 reads YYREEE (reference sequence).

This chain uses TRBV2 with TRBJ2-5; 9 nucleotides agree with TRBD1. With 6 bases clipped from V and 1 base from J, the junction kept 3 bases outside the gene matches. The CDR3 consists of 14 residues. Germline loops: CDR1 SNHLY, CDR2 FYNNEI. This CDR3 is CASRYRGRQETQYF. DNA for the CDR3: TGTGCCAGCAGGTACAGGGGGCGCCAAGAGACCCAGTACTTC.

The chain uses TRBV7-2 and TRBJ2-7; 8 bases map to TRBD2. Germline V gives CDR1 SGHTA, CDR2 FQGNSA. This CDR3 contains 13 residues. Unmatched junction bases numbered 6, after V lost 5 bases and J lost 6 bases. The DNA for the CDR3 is TGTGCCAGCAGCCAAGACGGGGGGGGCGAGCAGTACTTC. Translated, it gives CASSQDGGGEQYF. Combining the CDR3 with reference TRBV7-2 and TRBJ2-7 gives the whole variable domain GAGVSQSPSNKVTEKGKDVELRCDPISGHTALYWYRQSLGQGLEFLIYFQGNSAPDKSGLPSDRFSAERTGGSVSTLTIQRTQQEDSAVYLCASSQDGGGEQYFGPGTRLTVT.

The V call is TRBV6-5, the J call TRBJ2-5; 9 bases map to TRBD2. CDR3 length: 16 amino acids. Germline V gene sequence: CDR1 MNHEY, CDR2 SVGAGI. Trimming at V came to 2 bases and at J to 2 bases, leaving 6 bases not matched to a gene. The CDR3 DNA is TGTGCCAGCAGTTACAACGGCGGGGGGGGACAAGAGACCCAGTACTTC. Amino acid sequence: CASSYNGGGGQETQYF.

The CDR3 DNA reads as TGCGCCAGCAGCTTGGCCGGGGAGATGAACACTGAAGCTTTCTTT. Protein: CASSLAGEMNTEAFF. The V gene is TRBV5-1, the J gene TRBJ1-1; D is undetermined. V gave up 0 bases and J gave up 0 bases, with 9 bases separating them. This CDR3 region has 15 residues. Germline V gives CDR1 SGHRS, CDR2 YFSETQ.

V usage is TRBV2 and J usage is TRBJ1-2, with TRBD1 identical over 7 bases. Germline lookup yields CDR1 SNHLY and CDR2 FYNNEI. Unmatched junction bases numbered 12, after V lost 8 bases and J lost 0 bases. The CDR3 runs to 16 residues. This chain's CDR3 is CASYVQGMGANYGYTF. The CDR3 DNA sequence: TGTGCCAGCTACGTACAGGGGATGGGAGCTAACTATGGCTACACCTTC.

The CDR3 sequence is CSVVAGDHEQYF. CDR3 DNA sequence: TGCAGCGTTGTAGCGGGAGACCACGAGCAGTACTTC. The V gene is TRBV29-1, the J gene TRBJ2-5, with TRBD2 matching over 9 bases. The assigned J gene may be wrong: the sequence end matches TRBJ2-7 better. Per germline, CDR1 SQVTM and CDR2 ANQGSEA. The CDR3 contains 12 residues.

CDR3 in amino acids: CASSLGQGFDEQFF. The CDR3 bases are TGTGCCAGCAGCCTAGGACAGGGTTTCGATGAGCAGTTCTTC. The V gene is TRBV7-3, the J gene TRBJ2-1; TRBD1 matches at 8 bases. J gave up 8 bases and V 5 bases, and 8 bases lay outside the gene matches. The CDR3 length is 14 residues. CDR1 SGHTA and CDR2 FQGTGA come from the germline V gene.

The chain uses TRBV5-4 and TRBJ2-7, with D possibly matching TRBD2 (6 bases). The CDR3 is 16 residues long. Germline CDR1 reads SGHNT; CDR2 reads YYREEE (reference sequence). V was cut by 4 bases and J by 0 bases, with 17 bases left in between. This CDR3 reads CASSPLKGTGSYEQYF. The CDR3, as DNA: TGTGCCAGCAGCCCACTGAAAGGGACTGGCTCCTACGAGCAGTACTTC. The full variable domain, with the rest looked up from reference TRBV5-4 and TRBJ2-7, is ETGVTQSPTHLIKTRGQQVTLRCSSQSGHNTVSWYQQALGQGPQFIFQYYREEENGRGNFPPRFSGLQFPNYSSELNVNALELDDSALYLCASSPLKGTGSYEQYFGPGTRLTVT.

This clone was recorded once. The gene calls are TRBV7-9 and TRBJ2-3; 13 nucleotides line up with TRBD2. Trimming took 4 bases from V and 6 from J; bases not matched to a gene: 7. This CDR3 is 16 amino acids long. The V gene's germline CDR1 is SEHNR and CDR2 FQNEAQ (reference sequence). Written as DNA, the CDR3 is TGTGCCAGCAGCTCCCGACTAGCGGGAGGCCGGGATACGCAGTATTTT. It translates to CASSSRLAGGRDTQYF.

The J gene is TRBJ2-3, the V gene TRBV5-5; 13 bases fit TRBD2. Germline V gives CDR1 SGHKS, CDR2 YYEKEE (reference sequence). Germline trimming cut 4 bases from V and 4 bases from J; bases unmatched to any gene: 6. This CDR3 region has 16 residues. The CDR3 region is CASSPGLAGLSDTQYF. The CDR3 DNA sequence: TGTGCCAGCAGCCCGGGACTAGCGGGACTCTCAGATACGCAGTATTTT.

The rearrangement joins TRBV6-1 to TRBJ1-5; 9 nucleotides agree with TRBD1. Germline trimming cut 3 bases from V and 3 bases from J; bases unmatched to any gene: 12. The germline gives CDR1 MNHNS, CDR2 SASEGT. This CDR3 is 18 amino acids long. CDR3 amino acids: CASSETPLQGAINQPQHF. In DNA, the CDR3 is TGTGCCAGCAGTGAGACCCCCCTACAGGGGGCAATCAATCAGCCCCAGCATTTT.

CDR3 in DNA: TGTGCCAGCTCACCCTTTGGAGGGGCTTCCTACAATGAGCAGTTCTTC. This codes for CASSPFGGASYNEQFF. The rearrangement joins TRBV18 to TRBJ2-1; a weak D match, TRBD2 (6 bases). Deletions cut 3 bases from V and 1 base from J, with 13 bases between. Looked up from germline, CDR1 is KGHSH and CDR2 is LQKENI. The CDR3 covers 16 residues.

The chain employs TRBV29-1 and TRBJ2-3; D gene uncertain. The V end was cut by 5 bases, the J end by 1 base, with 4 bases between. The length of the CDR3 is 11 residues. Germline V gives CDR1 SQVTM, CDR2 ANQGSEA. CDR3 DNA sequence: TGCAGCGTTCAGCGCACAGATACGCAGTATTTT. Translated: CSVQRTDTQYF.

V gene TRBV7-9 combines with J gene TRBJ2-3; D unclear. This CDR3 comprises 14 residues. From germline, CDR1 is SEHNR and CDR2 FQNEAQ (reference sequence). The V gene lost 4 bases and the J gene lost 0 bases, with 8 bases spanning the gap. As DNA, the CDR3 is TGTGCCAGCAGCTCAAAACTAAGCACAGATACGCAGTATTTT. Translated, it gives CASSSKLSTDTQYF. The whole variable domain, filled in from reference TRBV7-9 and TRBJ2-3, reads DTGVSQNPRHKITKRGQNVTFRCDPISEHNRLYWYRQTLGQGPEFLTYFQNEAQLEKSRLLSDRFSAERPKGSFSTLEIQRTEQGDSAMYLCASSSKLSTDTQYFGPGTRLTVL.

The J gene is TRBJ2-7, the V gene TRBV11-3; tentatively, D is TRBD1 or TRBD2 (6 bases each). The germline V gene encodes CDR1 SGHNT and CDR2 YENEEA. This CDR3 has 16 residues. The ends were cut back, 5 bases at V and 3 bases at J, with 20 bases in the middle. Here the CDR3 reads CASSLGGVGGGYEQYF. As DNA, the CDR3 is TGTGCCAGCAGCCTCGGTGGGGTGGGGGGCGGCTACGAGCAGTACTTC.

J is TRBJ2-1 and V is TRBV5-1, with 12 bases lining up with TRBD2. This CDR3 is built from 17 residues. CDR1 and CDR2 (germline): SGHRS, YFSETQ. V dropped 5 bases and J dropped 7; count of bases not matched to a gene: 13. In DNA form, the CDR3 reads TGCGCCAGCAGTAAGGTCCAGACTAGCGGGAGTAAGAATGAGCAGTTCTTC. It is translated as CASSKVQTSGSKNEQFF.

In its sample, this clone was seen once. The CDR3 DNA reads as TGTGCCAGCAGCAAGAACGAAAGGGAACAAGAGACCCAGTACTTC. It encodes CASSKNEREQETQYF. The genes are TRBV21-1 and TRBJ2-5. TRBV21-1 is tagged as a pseudogene. The CDR3 sequence is 15 residues long.

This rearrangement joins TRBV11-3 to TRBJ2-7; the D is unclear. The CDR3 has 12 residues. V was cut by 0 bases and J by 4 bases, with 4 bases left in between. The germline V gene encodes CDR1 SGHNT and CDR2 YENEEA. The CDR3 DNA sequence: TGTGCCAGCAGCTTAGAAGGGTACGAGCAGTACTTC. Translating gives CASSLEGYEQYF.

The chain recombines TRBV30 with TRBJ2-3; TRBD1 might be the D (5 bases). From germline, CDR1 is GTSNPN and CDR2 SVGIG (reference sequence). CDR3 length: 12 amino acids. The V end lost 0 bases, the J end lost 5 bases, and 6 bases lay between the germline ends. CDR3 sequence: CAWSVQEDTQYF. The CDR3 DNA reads TGTGCCTGGAGTGTACAGGAAGATACGCAGTATTTT.